The following is a T cell receptor (beta chain) sequence with its context. Its antigen remains unidentified. The data are from a study of regulatory and conventional T cells in RAG deficiency. General study points: In Omenn syndrome, Treg and Tconv repertoires overlapped >75%.

Using immunoSEQ multiplex PCR, the repertoire was profiled, and TCRdb retains in-frame clones only, with some absent. This table has approximately 12,000 clones, less than 95% appearing once. The CDR3 consists of 15 residues. V lost 4 bases, J lost 5 bases, and 11 bases stayed unmatched. Per germline, CDR1 SGHAT and CDR2 FQDESV (reference sequence). The sorted regulatory T cells were CD4+, CD25-high and CD127-low, with genomic DNA sequenced. The sample was also linked to a second study, of regulatory T cells. From that report: The PCR used 52 TRBV and 13 TRBJ primers.

Sequencing was done on a sample of CD127- CD25+ CD4+ Tregs sorted from blood. The chain combines TRBV11-1 with TRBJ2-7; 7 nucleotides match TRBD1. The receptor's source is a human donor in good health. CDR3 protein: CASSSQTGTANEQYF. The DNA for the CDR3 is TGTGCCAGCAGCTCCCAGACGGGGACAGCCAACGAGCAGTACTTC.